This T cell receptor (beta chain) is drawn from a study of Graves' ophthalmopathy and Graves' hyperthyroidism (dated by TCRdb to 2017 to 2018). For the wider study: Peripheral blood was collected before any treatment was given, at the time of initial diagnosis. The study used signatures of the TCR beta repertoire to tell Graves' ophthalmopathy apart from Graves' hyperthyroidism and to predict which patients would progress to ophthalmopathy. In total, 120 to 150 blood samples were TCR-sequenced: 43 ophthalmopathy, 75 hyperthyroidism and approximately 17 hyperthyroidism-to-ophthalmopathy patients. To explore V-J signatures that distinguish ophthalmopathy from hyperthyroidism, a discovery set of 95 to 100 patients was enrolled, made up of under 50 with ophthalmopathy and 55 to 65 with stable hyperthyroidism. An independent validation cohort comprised around 20 hyperthyroidism patients and some 16 patients who later progressed from hyperthyroidism to ophthalmopathy. T-cell repertoires of thyroid tissue and blood were compared in about 6 hyperthyroidism patients. Following sample collection, hyperthyroidism patients were given methimazole at a starting dose of 30 mg daily, and ophthalmopathy patients were given high-dose intravenous methylprednisolone. The roughly 100 discovery patients were randomly divided into training and test sets at a 7:3 ratio.

Concerning this clonotype: This clone's antigen is unknown. No quality values exist for individual bases; no much larger clone is one base distant.

Hyperthyroidism was considered stable if no progression to ophthalmopathy occurred within 18 months of follow-up. The hyperthyroidism patients were 18 to 65 years old and newly diagnosed, with a disease duration of less than 2 months. Anyone with other autoimmune diseases, uncontrolled infections, pregnancy or lactation was excluded from the study. Diagnosis was based on clinical symptoms, serum thyroxine, TRAb, thyroid ultrasound and orbital computed tomography. Using Ficoll-Paque density gradient centrifugation, PBMCs were isolated from approximately 11 ml of fresh peripheral blood. Total RNA was extracted using Trizol reagent, and RNA quality was checked on an Agilent 2100 Bioanalyzer. For repertoire sequencing, the TCR beta CDR3 regions were amplified from RNA transcripts. The first round of RT-PCR was done with HTBI primers and the Qiagen OneStep RT-PCR kit, and was followed by a second round of multiplex PCR, then size selection and purification. Sequencing of the libraries was carried out on an Illumina HiSeq2000 in paired-end mode with 100 bp reads. The authors' analysis ran thus. Reads were processed with SOAPnuke, discarding reads with adapters, uncalled bases, mean Phred below 15, or no exact constant-primer or identifier match. High-quality paired reads were merged with COPE v1.2.5. Unique nucleotide sequences were defined as clonotypes and aligned to IMGT TRB V, D and J references using MiTCR v1.1. The analysis was limited to V-J combinations with a frequency above 0.0001, which together covered 99.2% of the repertoires. For each V-J combination, a TCR clonal expansion and chaos score was defined as F50 clonal expansion divided by the chaos observed in the TCRdist matrix. Features were reduced by Welch's t-statistics and random forest to more than 10 V-J combinations, which fed a naive Bayes classifier. The Morisita-Horn index was used to measure how similar the thyroid and blood repertoires were. TCRdb reanalyzed the raw reads on its own, using fastp at Q25 for trimming and MiXCR for clone calling, and kept in-frame beta chains. Every CDR3 protein is listed once, alongside the most common genes and DNA of its rows. What appears here as the V and J calls and clone size reflects TCRdb's work, not the paper's. This sample gives 400,000 or so distinct CDR3 sequences in total; about 16% of them show up just once. Around 7% of the sample comes from the top ten.

What the study reported, not specific to this receptor: In validation, the model predicted ophthalmopathy progression with about 70% sensitivity and 72.22% specificity; some 13 predicted patients were CT-confirmed with GO in a median of roughly 6.8 months. Most expanded thyroid clonotypes with frequency above 0.001 were also detected in blood, suggesting blood repertoires may reflect the thyroid immune response. Sample size was not statistically predetermined, and group allocation was not concealed from the investigators. Ophthalmopathy was separated from stable hyperthyroidism by the 13-signature model with more than 85% sensitivity and 81% to 83% specificity in cross-validation and with 80%/75% in the test set.

The CDR3 measures 14 amino acids from cysteine to phenylalanine. Only the CDR3 region is kept as DNA, spanning 42 bases read in frame from base 1. V is cut back by 5 bases and J by 5 bases, with 5 bases in the junction unmatched. The source of this sequence is a woman between 18 and 29 years old with stable Graves' hyperthyroidism. Donor details come from another sample of the same person, matched by shared clones. Sequencing input: peripheral blood. In this chain, TRBV12-3 or TRBV12-4 is recombined with TRBJ2-5; a stretch of 10 junction bases matches TRBD1. The CDR3 region has the sequence CASSGDRGSETQYF. The sequenced DNA is TGTGCCAGCAGTGGGGACAGGGGATCTGAGACCCAGTACTTC.